This T cell receptor (beta chain) emerged from a study of Graves' ophthalmopathy and Graves' hyperthyroidism. Study-level findings and limits: Blood also held most thyroid clonotypes expanded above 0.001 frequency.

Amplification of the TCR beta CDR3 regions used RNA transcripts (as template). First-round RT-PCR with HTBI primers preceded a second-round multiplex PCR. Via MiXCR, TCRdb re-called the multiplex PCR reads, giving one row per CDR3 protein. The sample includes hundreds of thousands of distinct CDR3 sequences, about two fifths of them seen just once. The CDR3 consists of 15 residues. Germline values: CDR1 MNHEY, CDR2 SVGAGI. The authors isolated PBMCs from around 10 ml of fresh peripheral blood. This clonotype occurred once. Its antigen is not identified. A much larger clonotype is one base distant, so this may be a read error.

Sequencing used peripheral blood. This receptor was obtained from an adult man with Graves' ophthalmopathy. The chain uses TRBV6-5 and TRBJ2-5, with a weak D call TRBD2 (7 bases). The CDR3 region has the DNA TGTGCCGGCAGTTACTCCGGGGGGCGCGGAGAGACCCAGTACTTC. Protein product: CAGSYSGGRGETQYF.